These 19 T cell receptor beta chains originate from one sample sequenced in a study of early T cells in non-severe SARS-CoV-2 infection. TCRdb used MiXCR to reprocess the 5' RACE reads, holding one entry per CDR3 protein. Of 85,000 to 100,000 distinct CDR3 sequences in the sample, 9.5% to 12% were seen once. Material: whole blood. These receptors all stem from an adult who was a healthcare worker with PCR-confirmed SARS-CoV-2 infection or an uninfected control (not recorded which).

Only a few counts were recorded for this clonotype. The J gene is TRBJ2-3, the V gene TRBV5-1, with TRBD2 as a possible D gene (5 bases). This CDR3 spans 14 amino acids. V was cut by 4 bases and J by 5 bases, with 14 bases left in between. Germline CDR1 and CDR2: SGHRS and YFSETQ. The CDR3 DNA is TGCGCCAGCAGCATACTAGGGTTTAAAGATACGCAGTATTTT. Translation gives CASSILGFKDTQYF.

This clonotype was seen only a few times. V is TRBV20-1 and J is TRBJ1-6, with 8 bases identical to TRBD1. In germline, CDR1 is DFQATT, CDR2 SNEGSKA (reference sequence). Losses at the gene ends were 3 bases for V and 13 bases for J; bases not matched to a gene: 2. The CDR3 has 11 amino acids. The CDR3 protein is CSARQGAPLHF. DNA for the CDR3: TGCAGTGCTAGGCAGGGGGCGCCCCTCCACTTT.

This clonotype has a count of ten or more. The rearrangement links TRBV7-6 to TRBJ2-1; D call uncertain. V lost 1 base, J lost 9 bases, and 7 bases lay in between. The CDR3 sequence is 12 residues long. CDR1 and CDR2 (germline): SGHVS, FNYEAQ. Written as DNA, the CDR3 is TGTGCCAGCAGCTTAGACATCGGTGAGCAGTTCTTC. Translation gives CASSLDIGEQFF.

This clonotype was counted between two and nine times. The chain uses TRBV5-4 and TRBJ2-2, with D perhaps TRBD2 (6 bases). The CDR3 covers 15 residues. Per germline, CDR1 SGHNT and CDR2 YYREEE (reference sequence). The V and J ends lost 4 bases and 4 bases respectively, with 14 bases between them. The CDR3 region is CASSNRELPTGELFF. CDR3 nucleotide sequence: TGTGCCAGCAGCAACCGGGAGCTTCCCACCGGGGAGCTGTTTTTT. The whole variable domain, filled in from reference TRBV5-4 and TRBJ2-2, reads ETGVTQSPTHLIKTRGQQVTLRCSSQSGHNTVSWYQQALGQGPQFIFQYYREEENGRGNFPPRFSGLQFPNYSSELNVNALELDDSALYLCASSNRELPTGELFFGEGSRLTVL.

This clonotype has just a few counts. This chain joins TRBV24-1 and TRBJ2-1; TRBD2 matches 9 bases. This CDR3 has 15 residues. V lost 6 bases and J lost 0; bases outside the gene matches: 2. The germline CDR1 and CDR2 sequences are KGHDR and SFDVKD. The CDR3 bases are TGTGCCACCAGTAATAGCGGGAGCTCCTACAATGAGCAGTTCTTC. Protein product: CATSNSGSSYNEQFF.

This clonotype came up many times. The V call is TRBV7-6, the J call TRBJ1-6, with D maybe TRBD1 (5 bases). The CDR3 runs to 14 residues. The germline V gene encodes CDR1 SGHVS and CDR2 FNYEAQ. Trimming pared 0 bases from V and 7 bases from J, leaving 7 bases between. In DNA form, the CDR3 reads TGTGCCAGCAGCTTAGCGGGGGGGAATTCACCCCTCCACTTT. This gives the protein CASSLAGGNSPLHF. Full variable domain (missing parts from reference TRBV7-6 and TRBJ1-6): GAGVSQSPRYKVTKRGQDVALRCDPISGHVSLYWYRQALGQGPEFLTYFNYEAQQDKSGLPNDRFSAERPEGSISTLTIQRTEQRDSAMYRCASSLAGGNSPLHFGNGTRLTVT.

This clonotype was seen more than once but under ten times. The chain is built from TRBV25-1 and TRBJ1-2, with D perhaps matching TRBD1 (6 bases). There are 13 residues in the CDR3. Trimming stripped 6 bases from V and 4 bases from J, with 12 bases between. The germline V gene has CDR1 MGHDK and CDR2 SYGVNS. CDR3 DNA: TGTGCCAGCAGCCAAGGGGGTCTCTATGGCTACACCTTC. The encoded protein is CASSQGGLYGYTF.

V gene TRBV18 combines with J gene TRBJ2-3, with 8 nucleotides matching TRBD1. Germline lookup yields CDR1 KGHSH and CDR2 LQKENI. With 3 bases clipped from V and 0 bases from J, the junction kept 8 bases outside the gene matches. CDR3 length: 17 residues. The CDR3 nucleotides read TGTGCCAGCTCACCCCGACAGGGGAGCACTAGCACAGATACGCAGTATTTT. Its translation is CASSPRQGSTSTDTQYF.

This clonotype occurred many times. The chain recombines TRBV20-1 with TRBJ1-2, with D unresolved. V lost 1 base and J lost 8, with 11 bases in between. Germline loops: CDR1 DFQATT, CDR2 SNEGSKA (reference sequence). The CDR3 totals 12 residues. DNA of the CDR3: TGCAGTGCTAGAGTCACATCTGTCGGCTACACCTTC. Its translation: CSARVTSVGYTF.

This clonotype was counted many times. This sequence joins TRBV7-3 and TRBJ2-7; 7 bases match TRBD2. V dropped 3 bases and J dropped 1; count of bases not matched to a gene: 3. The CDR3 covers 14 residues. Germline V CDR1 and CDR2: SGHTA, FQGTGA. CDR3 amino acids: CASSFGGESYEQYF. CDR3 nucleotide sequence: TGTGCCAGCAGCTTTGGGGGGGAGTCCTACGAGCAGTACTTC.

The J gene is TRBJ1-4, the V gene TRBV5-1; D remains ambiguous. The V gene lost 5 bases and the J gene lost 8 bases, with 13 bases spanning the gap. This CDR3 has 13 amino acids. The germline CDR1 and CDR2 sequences are SGHRS and YFSETQ. CDR3 in DNA: TGCGCCAGCAGTCGAGCTCTCGGGGAAAAACTGTTTTTT. Its protein is CASSRALGEKLFF. Variable domain in full (rest from reference TRBV5-1 and TRBJ1-4): KAGVTQTPRYLIKTRGQQVTLSCSPISGHRSVSWYQQTPGQGLQFLFEYFSETQRNKGNFPGRFSGRQFSNSRSEMNVSTLELGDSALYLCASSRALGEKLFFGSGTQLSVL.

This clonotype has just a few counts. The J gene is TRBJ2-5, the V gene TRBV29-1, with TRBD1 matching over 7 bases. V was pared by 3 bases and J by 6 bases, with 7 bases of the junction left unmatched. The CDR3 is 13 amino acids. The V gene's germline CDR1 is SQVTM and CDR2 ANQGSEA. CDR3 coding DNA: TGCAGCGTTGATCGACAGGGATATAAGACCCAGTACTTC. Its protein product is CSVDRQGYKTQYF.

The sample holds a few counts of this clonotype. The chain carries TRBV18 and TRBJ2-2, with D possibly being TRBD2 (5 bases). Trimming left V 5 bases short and J 0 bases short, with 10 bases between. This CDR3 contains 15 residues. The germline gives CDR1 KGHSH, CDR2 LQKENI. The CDR3 loop is CASSVRDANTGELFF. The CDR3 DNA follows: TGTGCCAGCTCAGTTCGGGATGCGAACACCGGGGAGCTGTTTTTT. Together with reference TRBV18 and TRBJ2-2, the CDR3 gives the full variable domain: NAGVMQNPRHLVRRRGQEARLRCSPMKGHSHVYWYRQLPEEGLKFMVYLQKENIIDESGMPKERFSAEFPKEGPSILRIQQVVRGDSAAYFCASSVRDANTGELFFGEGSRLTVL.

This clonotype has at least ten counts. The chain couples TRBV30 to TRBJ1-6; 7 bases line up with TRBD1. This CDR3 spans 14 amino acids. Unmatched junction bases numbered 11, after V lost 4 bases and J lost 11 bases. The germline V gene has CDR1 GTSNPN and CDR2 SVGIG (reference sequence). The DNA of the CDR3 is TGTGCCTGGACCATCCCAGAAGGGGGCCCACCCCTCCACTTT. Amino acids: CAWTIPEGGPPLHF.

This clonotype was detected ten times or more. The V call is TRBV29-1, the J call TRBJ2-7, with TRBD1 identical over 8 bases. The germline gives CDR1 SQVTM, CDR2 ANQGSEA. Trimming removed 5 bases from V and 6 bases from J; junction bases left unmatched: 9. This CDR3 spans 13 amino acids. CDR3 nucleotides: TGCAGCGTTACCCTGACAGGGGTTGGCGAGCAGTACTTC. Its translation: CSVTLTGVGEQYF.

The chain recombines TRBV6-5 with TRBJ2-3, with D perhaps matching TRBD2 (5 bases). Germline-derived CDR1 and CDR2 are MNHEY and SVGAGI. This CDR3 comprises 18 residues. Trimming took off 3 bases at V and 3 bases at J, with 22 bases between the two ends. The CDR3 protein is CASSYTPPGSEVTDTQYF. In DNA form, the CDR3 reads TGTGCCAGCAGTTATACCCCCCCGGGTAGCGAGGTAACAGATACGCAGTATTTT.

In this sample, this clonotype turned up many times. V gene TRBV3-1 combines with J gene TRBJ2-4; D may be TRBD1 (6 bases). Trimming took off 5 bases at V and 4 bases at J, with 18 bases between the two ends. This CDR3 region has 16 residues. Germline CDR1 reads LGHDT; CDR2 reads YNNKEL (reference sequence). CDR3 coding DNA: TGTGCCAGCAGCGGGGGCATGGGACACAAGAAAAACATTCAGTACTTC. Protein product: CASSGGMGHKKNIQYF.

This clonotype was observed at least ten times. The chain combines TRBV7-2 with TRBJ2-3, with 13 bases that match TRBD2. The CDR3 consists of 15 residues. Trimming at V came to 5 bases and at J to 5 bases, leaving 4 bases not matched to a gene. Per germline, CDR1 SGHTA and CDR2 FQGNSA. The CDR3 nucleotides are TGTGCCAGCAGCGGCGGACTAGCGGGGGTAGATACGCAGTATTTT. Its translation is CASSGGLAGVDTQYF. The full variable domain, completed using reference TRBV7-2 and TRBJ2-3, is GAGVSQSPSNKVTEKGKDVELRCDPISGHTALYWYRQSLGQGLEFLIYFQGNSAPDKSGLPSDRFSAERTGGSVSTLTIQRTQQEDSAVYLCASSGGLAGVDTQYFGPGTRLTVL.

This clonotype was found a few times. The chain joins TRBV18 to TRBJ1-3; D ambiguous. The length of the CDR3 is 14 residues. Trimming left V 2 bases short and J 1 base short, with 6 bases between. Germline V CDR1 and CDR2: KGHSH, LQKENI. The CDR3 region has the DNA TGTGCCAGCTCACCAATAGAATCTGGAAACACCATATATTTT. The encoded protein is CASSPIESGNTIYF.